The rows below give T cell receptor beta chains drawn from one sample of a study of PD-1 blockade in classical Hodgkin lymphoma. Using immunoSEQ multiplex PCR, the repertoire was profiled, and TCRdb retains in-frame clones only, with some absent. This table holds 27,000 or so clones, about 72% found once. Sequences were derived from peripheral blood mononuclear cells (PBMCs), sampled before the fourth cycle of nivolumab. The receptors stem from a human donor with classical Hodgkin lymphoma. The CDR3 runs from the conserved cysteine through the conserved F or W. Each record gives: clone size, V gene, J gene, D gene, CDR3 protein, CDR3 DNA. The D gene is left open where the match is weak. Where a row states a size, it is once, few, many or the class of an expanded clone; other rows omit it.

-	TRBV19	TRBJ2-7	TRBD1	CASSSVTGTGSYEQYF	TGTGCCAGTAGTTCGGTAACCGGGACAGGGTCCTACGAGCAGTACTTC
few	TRBV19	TRBJ2-7	-	CASSSLSGRDEQYF	TGTGCCAGTAGTTCCCTTTCGGGACGGGACGAGCAGTACTTC
-	TRBV19	TRBJ1-2	-	CASSQAGSHGYTF	TGTGCCAGTAGTCAAGCAGGATCTCATGGCTACACCTTC
-	TRBV27	TRBJ2-7	TRBD1	CASSPTGQGSYEQYF	TGTGCCAGCAGTCCGACGGGACAGGGGTCCTACGAGCAGTACTTC
-	TRBV11-2	TRBJ2-3	TRBD2	CASRRGVAGGPSTDTQYF	TGTGCCAGCAGGAGGGGGGTGGCGGGAGGGCCAAGCACAGATACGCAGTATTTT
-	TRBV5-1	TRBJ2-1	-	CASSLRTSYNEQFF	TGCGCCAGCAGCCTCCGGACGTCCTACAATGAGCAGTTCTTC
-	TRBV9	TRBJ2-7	-	CASSVGAEVSYEQYF	TGTGCCAGCAGCGTAGGAGCAGAAGTTTCCTACGAGCAGTACTTC
-	TRBV5-1	TRBJ2-5	-	CASSLIRRQETQYF	TGCGCCAGCAGCTTGATACGCAGGCAAGAGACCCAGTACTTC
-	TRBV7-2	TRBJ1-4	-	CASSPALGLTNEKLFF	TGTGCCAGCAGCCCCGCTCTGGGTTTAACTAATGAAAAACTGTTTTTT
-	TRBV7-9	TRBJ1-1	TRBD1	CASRSDRGKENEAFF	TGTGCCAGCAGATCGGACAGGGGGAAAGAGAATGAAGCTTTCTTT
-	TRBV29-1	TRBJ2-3	TRBD1	CSVEDGGTGLDPDTQYF	TGCAGCGTTGAGGATGGGGGGACAGGGCTAGATCCAGATACGCAGTATTTT
medium-sized	TRBV5-5	TRBJ2-1	-	CASTVGQSYNEQFF	TGTGCCAGCACCGTGGGGCAATCCTACAATGAGCAGTTCTTC
-	TRBV10-3	TRBJ2-1	-	CAISEFEVYEQFF	TGTGCCATCAGTGAATTTGAGGTTTATGAGCAGTTCTTC
-	TRBV4-3	TRBJ2-7	TRBD1	CASSQESYRGYEQYF	TGCGCCAGCAGCCAAGAATCTTACAGGGGCTACGAGCAGTACTTC
-	TRBV1	TRBJ2-6	-	CTSRVTRCAQSRANVLTF	TGCACCAGCAGGGTAACGCGTTGTGCACAAAGTCGGGCCAACGTCCTGACTTTC
-	TRBV18	TRBJ2-3	-	CASSGPERGGTDTQYF	TGTGCCAGCTCAGGTCCGGAAAGGGGGGGCACAGATACGCAGTATTTT
-	TRBV6-1	TRBJ2-1	-	CASSEAPQGSYNEQFF	TGTGCCAGCAGTGAAGCTCCCCAGGGGTCCTACAATGAGCAGTTCTTC
-	TRBV19	TRBJ1-5	-	CASSSGDDSNQPQHF	TGTGCCAGTAGTAGCGGGGACGATAGCAATCAGCCCCAGCATTTT
-	TRBV7-6	TRBJ1-5	-	CASSLGAVGNQPQHF	TGTGCCAGCAGCTTAGGAGCGGTGGGGAATCAGCCCCAGCATTTT
-	TRBV18	TRBJ1-6	-	CASSPRGPNSPLHF	TGTGCCAGCTCACCTCGGGGACCAAATTCACCCCTCCACTTT
-	TRBV10-1	TRBJ1-3	-	CASTIGENPSGNTIYF	TGCGCCAGCACTATCGGGGAGAACCCCTCTGGAAACACCATATATTTT
-	TRBV7-9	TRBJ1-2	-	CASSLGVNYGYTF	TGTGCCAGCAGCTTAGGGGTTAACTATGGCTACACCTTC
-	TRBV7-9	TRBJ2-7	-	CASSLGSSSYYEQYF	TGTGCCAGCAGCTTAGGGTCCTCTTCATACTACGAGCAGTACTTC
-	TRBV4-1	TRBJ2-1	TRBD2	CASSQGTSGAYNEQFF	TGCGCCAGCAGCCAGGGGACTAGCGGGGCCTACAATGAGCAGTTCTTC
-	TRBV27	TRBJ1-1	-	CASISLGAQNTEAFF	TGTGCCAGCATCTCCTTAGGGGCCCAGAACACTGAAGCTTTCTTT
-	TRBV19	TRBJ1-2	-	CASSSRGNHNYGYTF	TGTGCCAGTAGTTCTCGGGGCAATCATAACTATGGCTACACCTTC
-	TRBV7-8	TRBJ2-7	TRBD2	CASSLASGGFSYEQYF	TGTGCCAGCAGCTTAGCTAGCGGGGGGTTCTCCTACGAGCAGTACTTC
few	TRBV7-2	TRBJ2-7	-	CASSVGNYEQYF	TGTGCCAGCAGTGTGGGAAACTACGAGCAGTACTTC
few	TRBV5-4	TRBJ2-7	-	CASSPGTGQLYEQYF	TGTGCCAGCAGCCCCGGAACGGGACAACTCTACGAGCAGTACTTC
-	TRBV7-2	TRBJ1-3	-	CASSLVEGGYGNTIYF	TGTGCCAGCAGCTTAGTGGAGGGGGGGTATGGAAACACCATATATTTT
few	TRBV9	TRBJ2-5	-	CASSVWAAQETQYF	TGTGCCAGCAGCGTATGGGCAGCCCAAGAGACCCAGTACTTC
-	TRBV6-1	TRBJ2-1	TRBD2	CASTTGTSGGKEQFF	TGTGCCAGCACCACCGGGACTAGCGGGGGGAAGGAGCAGTTCTTC
once	TRBV7-7	TRBJ2-1	-	CASSLGLSGGGSSYNEQFF	TGTGCTAGCAGCTTAGGTCTATCGGGGGGCGGGAGCTCCTACAATGAGCAGTTCTTC
-	TRBV28	TRBJ1-2	-	CASTPGAGLYGYTF	TGTGCCAGCACCCCCGGGGCAGGGCTCTATGGCTACACCTTC
-	TRBV11-2	TRBJ2-1	-	CASKGQPSGDEQFF	TGTGCCAGCAAGGGGCAGCCGTCGGGCGATGAGCAGTTCTTC
few	TRBV5-1	TRBJ1-1	TRBD1	CASSFGTANTEAFF	TGCGCCAGCAGCTTCGGGACAGCGAACACTGAAGCTTTCTTT
-	TRBV5-8	TRBJ2-6	-	CASSLGRSSGANVLTF	TGTGCCAGCAGCTTGGGGAGGAGCTCTGGGGCCAACGTCCTGACTTTC
-	TRBV30	TRBJ1-1	TRBD1	CAWSVAVTGGAFF	TGTGCCTGGAGTGTAGCGGTGACAGGGGGAGCTTTCTTT
few	TRBV19	TRBJ2-1	-	CASSIGSYNEQFF	TGTGCCAGTAGTATTGGCAGTTACAATGAGCAGTTCTTC
medium-sized	TRBV2	TRBJ2-6	-	CASTVPGSGANVLTF	TGTGCCAGCACCGTCCCTGGTTCTGGGGCCAACGTCCTGACTTTC
-	TRBV5-4	TRBJ1-2	-	CASSIDRTNYGYTF	TGTGCCAGCAGTATAGACAGGACTAACTATGGCTACACCTTC
-	TRBV6-1	TRBJ1-2	-	CAGRFSNYGYTF	TGTGCCGGCAGGTTCTCCAACTATGGCTACACCTTC
-	TRBV6-1	TRBJ2-1	TRBD1	CASMTQGGWNEQFF	TGTGCCAGCATGACACAGGGGGGATGGAATGAGCAGTTCTTC
few	TRBV7-3	TRBJ2-3	TRBD2	CASRMGLAQDTQYF	TGTGCCAGCAGGATGGGACTAGCGCAAGATACGCAGTATTTT
-	TRBV5-6	TRBJ1-1	-	CASSFERVAEAFF	TGTGCCAGCAGCTTTGAGAGGGTCGCTGAAGCTTTCTTT
-	TRBV19	TRBJ1-1	-	CASSIHQGLATEAFF	TGTGCCAGTAGTATCCATCAGGGTCTTGCCACTGAAGCTTTCTTT
-	TRBV15	TRBJ2-1	-	CATSRDTPGSRGRYNEQFF	TGTGCCACCAGCAGAGATACCCCGGGGTCAAGGGGCAGGTACAATGAGCAGTTCTTC
-	TRBV19	TRBJ2-3	-	CASRLGGIRTDTQYF	TGTGCCAGTAGACTGGGCGGGATTCGCACAGATACGCAGTATTTT
-	TRBV5-4	TRBJ2-5	TRBD1	CASSGQGTETQYF	TGTGCCAGCAGCGGACAGGGGACAGAGACCCAGTACTTC
-	TRBV15	TRBJ1-1	-	CATSRTGNTEAFF	TGTGCCACCAGCAGGACAGGAAACACTGAAGCTTTCTTT
once	TRBV10-2	TRBJ2-7	-	CASSETGYEQYF	TGCGCCAGCAGTGAGACAGGGTACGAGCAGTACTTC
medium-sized	TRBV4-1	TRBJ1-5	TRBD1	CASSQALGTANQPQHF	TGCGCCAGCAGCCAAGCCCTGGGGACAGCAAATCAGCCCCAGCATTTT
-	TRBV5-6	TRBJ2-7	-	CASSPGARRQYF	TGTGCCAGCAGCCCCGGGGCGAGGCGGCAGTACTTC